The rows below give T cell receptor beta chains drawn from one sample of a study of cytomegalovirus exposure and HLA in healthy donors. Here immunoSEQ multiplex PCR was the method, and the copy in TCRdb shows in-frame clones only, minus some. The data contain fewer than 250,000 clones, around 83% of them singletons. The sample consisted of PBMCs. These receptors all come from a woman aged 45-60 years in good health and CMV-seropositive. CDR3s leave out the opening cysteine and the closing phenylalanine or tryptophan. Each record gives: clone size, D gene, J gene, V gene, CDR3 protein. D genes are given only for firm matches. Rows may omit the clone size; those that give it use once, few, many or a size class.

.,.,TRBJ2-7,TRBV7-9,ASSLGGSNYEQY
.,.,.,TRBV5-4,ASSFDRGSYEQY
.,TRBD1,TRBJ1-6,TRBV5-1,ASSSDRGDNSPLH
.,.,TRBJ2-1,TRBV5-1,ASRLKTGGGSGEQF
.,.,TRBJ1-3,TRBV7-3,ASSLTSGGNTIY
few,TRBD2,TRBJ2-1,TRBV6-1,ASSEAGLPNEQF
.,.,TRBJ2-7,TRBV5-1,ASSLGQVIYEQY
once,.,TRBJ1-6,TRBV19,ASSMGQYNSPLH
.,.,TRBJ2-7,TRBV28,ASSRMVGGEQY
.,TRBD1,TRBJ2-7,TRBV27,ASSLRDRAYEQY
.,.,TRBJ1-4,TRBV7-9,ASSPQGSTNEKLF
.,.,TRBJ1-5,TRBV6-1,ASIGGGQPQH
.,TRBD1,TRBJ1-2,TRBV30,AWNRRDRGYGYT
once,TRBD1,TRBJ1-4,TRBV4-1,ASSLQTGGEKLF
.,.,TRBJ1-1,TRBV7-2,ASSPLASVNTEAF
few,.,TRBJ1-5,TRBV2,ASSEGGRGLYQPQH
.,TRBD1,TRBJ1-4,TRBV19,ASRTTGGGEKLF
once,.,TRBJ1-5,TRBV30,AWSIGREWQPQH
.,.,TRBJ2-1,TRBV7-3,ASSSEGKAEQF
once,TRBD1,TRBJ1-6,TRBV6-6,ASRGQGVNSPLH
.,.,TRBJ1-1,TRBV6-5,ASRTSWGTGTEAF
.,.,TRBJ2-2,TRBV7-2,ASSKDRNTGELF
.,.,TRBJ2-7,TRBV5-1,ASSLWAGAPYEQY
.,.,TRBJ1-3,TRBV19,ASSIGQPRASGNTIY
.,.,TRBJ1-5,TRBV6-6,ASSWGQGQPQH
.,.,TRBJ2-3,TRBV5-1,ASSLGAGNTDTQY
.,.,TRBJ1-2,TRBV5-1,ASSTRATNYGYT
once,TRBD1,TRBJ1-2,TRBV27,ASSITPGQGDGYT
.,.,TRBJ1-1,TRBV5-4,ASSFGQHTEAF
.,TRBD1,TRBJ2-7,TRBV27,ASSFGQGPAEQY
.,.,TRBJ2-7,TRBV25-1,ASSSGVRGYEQY
.,.,TRBJ2-5,TRBV4-3,ASSSILEREETQY
.,TRBD1,TRBJ1-5,TRBV4-1,ASSQAGTGSVGNQPQH
.,TRBD1,TRBJ2-6,TRBV7-8,ASSVGRTGWSGANVLT
.,.,TRBJ2-2,TRBV19,ASSNSVSAGELF